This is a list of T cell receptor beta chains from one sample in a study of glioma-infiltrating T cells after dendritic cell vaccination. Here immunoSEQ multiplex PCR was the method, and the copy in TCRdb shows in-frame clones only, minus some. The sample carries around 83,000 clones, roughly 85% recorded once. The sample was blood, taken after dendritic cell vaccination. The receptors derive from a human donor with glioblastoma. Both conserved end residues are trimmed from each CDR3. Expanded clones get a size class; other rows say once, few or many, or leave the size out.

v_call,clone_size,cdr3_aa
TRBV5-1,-,ASSPRGDRGPETQY
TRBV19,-,ASSQYSNQPQH
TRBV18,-,ASSPQGYSNQPQH
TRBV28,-,ASRHRENIQY
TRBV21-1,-,ASSLTGHEVSTEAF
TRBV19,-,ASSIPSGGAANEQF
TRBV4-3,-,ASSQDAGFDRGPPYEQY
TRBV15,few,ATSRDTFSDQGTEAF
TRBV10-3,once,AISDSSSYNEQF
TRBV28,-,ASSPGGSSNEKLF
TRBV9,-,ASSVGAGETFTDTQY
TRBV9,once,ASSFIAGGDTGELF
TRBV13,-,ASSLTPLAGALNTGELF
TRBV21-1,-,ASSYGLGETQY
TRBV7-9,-,ASSLAGGQGYGYT
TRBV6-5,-,ASRYTAGAAYGQY
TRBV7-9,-,ASSLPSSAYEQY
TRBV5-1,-,ASSTGSGNTIY
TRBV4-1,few,ASSREGGREDEQY
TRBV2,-,ASSGTGVSYEQY
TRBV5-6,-,ASSPSEVGREQY
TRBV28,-,ASSLYTRGKTYEQY
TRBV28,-,ASSIGQGRTEQY
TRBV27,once,ASSLSGQWSNQPQH
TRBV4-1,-,ASSQDSDEEVAKNIQY
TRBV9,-,ASSVAGGLNTGELF
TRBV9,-,ASSEDAGQQPQH
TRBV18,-,ASSPQDRGRDGYT
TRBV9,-,ASSVEGQLGNTIY
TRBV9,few,ASSEGLAQQYEQY
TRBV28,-,ASSSGGVQETQY
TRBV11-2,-,ASSAITSAYNEQF
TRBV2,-,ASTLAGGMNYNEQF
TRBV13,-,ASSLDGAGNTDTQY
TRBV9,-,ASSPRARGQGDGYT
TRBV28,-,ASRDTGNQPQH
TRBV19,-,ASASTDTQY
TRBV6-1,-,ASSGRPGVSRITGELF
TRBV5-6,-,ASSLGRRGETQY
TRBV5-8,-,ASSLVSGGAYEQY
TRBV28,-,ASSMAQSGTEAF
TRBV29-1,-,SVDGWRAPGQASYGYT
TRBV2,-,ASLSSSTNEKLF
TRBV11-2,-,ASNKLGGPNEKLF
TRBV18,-,ASSPGILNTEAF
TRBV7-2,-,ASSLGVSGRAIHEQY
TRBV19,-,ASSIVDSHSGNTIY
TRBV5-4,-,ASRYGTSGNTGELF
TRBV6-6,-,ASSYEARQPQH
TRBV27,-,ASSLSLVSKQY
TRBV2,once,ASSESSGMRDEQY
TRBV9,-,ASSSRGGGAGTGELF
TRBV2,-,ASSDEGSGNTIY
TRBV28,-,ASSQLVDRVSYNEQF
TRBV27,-,ASSTRTGGRGGYT
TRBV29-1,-,SAGQAYNEQF
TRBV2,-,ASTGTEVQETQY
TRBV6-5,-,ASSSYDRVNTEAF